This note documents a single T cell receptor beta chain sequence. This sample was taken from a study of graft-versus-host responses after intestinal transplantation. At the level of the study: Tacrolimus and steroids were given for about three years to all recipients after anti-thymocyte globulin induction.

Processed graft tissue released its intraepithelial and lamina propria lymphocytes. Profiled with immunoSEQ multiplex PCR; TCRdb holds only in-frame clones, not every one. The data hold over 7,500 clones, with roughly 71% observed a single time. The clonotype comes from a human patient who received an intestinal transplant, so some T cells may come from the graft donor. Specimen: ileum tissue, collected about 430 days after intestinal transplantation.

In DNA, the CDR3 is TGTGCCAGCAGCCCCTACGGGTACAATGAGCAGTTCTTC. This codes for CASSPYGYNEQFF. V usage is TRBV7-3 and J usage is TRBJ2-1; no reliable D call. CDR1 and CDR2 from the germline V gene are SGHTA and FQGTGA. This CDR3 spans 13 amino acids. Trimming shortened V by 5 bases and J by 4 bases, and 9 bases separated the two germline ends.